The TCR beta chain described here comes from a study of blood T cell repertoires in COVID-19. Per the germline V gene, CDR1 is KGHDR and CDR2 is SFDVKD. The CDR3 is made up of 13 amino acids. Trimming took off 9 bases at V and 4 bases at J, with 12 bases between the two ends. The data were produced by immunoSEQ multiplex PCR, yet TCRdb's version contains in-frame clones alone and is incomplete. The sample lists over 200,000 clones, around 88% occurring once. The sequencing input was peripheral blood. This rearrangement joins TRBV24-1 to TRBJ2-1; possibly TRBD2 for D (6 bases). The sequence came from a woman between 50 and 59 years old with acute or convalescent COVID-19. The CDR3 protein is CATSNGRYNEQFF. CDR3 sequence (DNA): TGTGCCACCTCTAACGGGAGATACAATGAGCAGTTCTTC.